The following is a T cell receptor (beta chain) sequence with its context. The record originates from a study of blood T cell repertoires in COVID-19. Germline CDR1 and CDR2: SGHNT and YYREEE (reference sequence). The V segment lost 2 bases and the J segment 7 bases; nucleotides outside the gene matches: 4. This CDR3 has 15 residues. Assay: immunoSEQ multiplex PCR; the TCRdb copy retains only in-frame clones and omits some. The profile shows 200,000 or so clones, approximately 87% of them singletons. Sequencing input: peripheral blood. The clonotype comes from a woman between 65 and 79 years old with acute or convalescent COVID-19. This chain links TRBV5-4 with TRBJ2-2; 11 bases line up with TRBD1. The CDR3 DNA follows: TGTGCCAGCAGCTTACGGACAGGGGGCATCGGGGAGCTGTTTTTT. Translated, it gives CASSLRTGGIGELFF.